This TCR beta chain was sequenced in a study of blood T cell repertoires in COVID-19. Overall study context: Acute and convalescent COVID-19 specimens originated in the United States, Italy and Spain. From T cells, B-cell-depleted T cells, or PBMCs came the material, which was cDNA or gDNA.

The ends were cut back, 0 bases at V and 0 bases at J, with 10 bases in the middle. Germline V CDR1 and CDR2: SGHRS, YFSETQ. The CDR3 loop spans 16 amino acids. As processed by the authors: Nucleated cell counts were estimated from reference gene primer amplification. TCRdb's table, derived via immunoSEQ multiplex PCR, lists solely in-frame clones and lacks some. V and J calls and clone size are those listed in that table; D and trimming were worked out from the DNA. This table has 35,000 to 40,000 clones, about 80% appearing once. The specimen was peripheral blood. The clonotype originates from a human donor with acute or convalescent COVID-19. The donor label of this sample is uncertain. The chain has TRBV5-1 and TRBJ2-1; D not certain. CDR3 sequence reads: CASSLVAESSYNEQFF. The CDR3, as DNA: TGCGCCAGCAGCTTGGTTGCGGAGAGCTCCTACAATGAGCAGTTCTTC.